Each of the 24 T cell receptor beta chains below was sequenced from the same sample in a study of cytomegalovirus exposure and HLA in healthy donors. It was with 60 Vbeta and 13 Jbeta primers that the PCR ran. Using immunoSEQ multiplex PCR, the repertoire was profiled, and TCRdb retains in-frame clones only, with some absent. The table has about 150,000 clones, 77% seen once. The material sequenced was PBMCs. Receptor source: a woman aged 25 to 39 in good health and CMV-seronegative.

A note on this clone: The germline gene is not matched at one end of the junction; a read error may be the cause. The chain is built from TRBV7-7 and TRBJ2-5; 8 nucleotides agree with TRBD1. This CDR3 region has 13 residues. Germline loops: CDR1 SSHAT, CDR2 FNYEAQ (reference sequence). The CDR3 bases are TGTGCTAGCAGCTTCCACAGGGGGGAGACCCAGTACTTC. Its translation is CASSFHRGETQYF.

This chain joins TRBV7-8 and TRBJ1-2; D remains ambiguous. Germline V gene lookup returns CDR1 SGHVS and CDR2 FQNEAQ. The V end lost 5 bases, the J end lost 10 bases, and 20 bases lay between the germline ends. The CDR3 spans 14 residues. CDR3 bases: TGTGCCAGCAGCCCCAATGGAGGAGGGCTGACCTACACCTTC. Translating gives CASSPNGGGLTYTF.

V and J are TRBV5-1 and TRBJ1-6, with a weak D call TRBD1 (5 bases). This CDR3 comprises 14 residues. Germline V CDR1 and CDR2: SGHRS, YFSETQ. V was trimmed by 4 bases and J by 10 bases, leaving 15 bases between them. The CDR3 DNA reads TGCGCCAGCAGCGCGACAGTAGTCGGCTCACCCCTCCACTTT. Residues: CASSATVVGSPLHF.

V is TRBV19 and J is TRBJ1-2; a weak D match, TRBD1 (5 bases). The length of the CDR3 is 15 residues. The V end lost 7 bases, the J end lost 2 bases, and 17 bases lay between the germline ends. Germline V gives CDR1 LNHDA, CDR2 SQIVND (reference sequence). CDR3 sequence (DNA): TGTGCCAGTACCCCAGGGTCTGCTATGAACTATGGCTACACCTTC. It encodes CASTPGSAMNYGYTF.

This sequence joins TRBV9 and TRBJ2-7; possibly TRBD2 for D (6 bases). The CDR3 has 15 amino acids. Germline V gene lookup returns CDR1 SGDLS and CDR2 YYNGEE. Trimming shortened V by 0 bases and J by 5 bases, and 15 bases separated the two germline ends. CDR3 in amino acids: CASSVDGSGRNEQYF. The DNA of the CDR3 is TGTGCCAGCAGCGTAGATGGGTCGGGGAGGAACGAGCAGTACTTC.

The chain has TRBV19 and TRBJ1-3; TRBD1 might be the D (6 bases). This CDR3 spans 16 amino acids. CDR1 is LNHDA, CDR2 SQIVND, per germline (reference sequence). V lost 9 bases to trimming and J lost 2 bases, with 20 bases between them. Here the CDR3 DNA reads TGTGCCAGCACTCCTGGACACAGGGAAACTGGAAACACCATATATTTT. Its protein product is CASTPGHRETGNTIYF.

This clone has a handful of counts. V is TRBV6-1 and J is TRBJ2-1; TRBD2 aligns across 7 bases. CDR1 MNHNS and CDR2 SASEGT come from the germline V gene. Unmatched junction bases numbered 10, after V lost 7 bases and J lost 7 bases. The CDR3 extends over 14 amino acids. CDR3 protein: CASTPSGELNEQFF. Written as DNA, the CDR3 is TGTGCCAGCACTCCAAGCGGGGAATTGAATGAGCAGTTCTTC.

The J gene is TRBJ2-1, the V gene TRBV30; no firm D call. V lost 2 bases and J 5 bases, leaving 7 bases between the germline ends. CDR1 and CDR2 (germline): GTSNPN, SVGIG (reference sequence). The CDR3 contains 12 residues. CDR3 residues: CAWSIADNEQFF. The CDR3 DNA follows: TGTGCCTGGAGTATAGCCGACAATGAGCAGTTCTTC.

The chain combines TRBV5-1 with TRBJ1-2; TRBD1 aligns across 9 bases. Germline V gives CDR1 SGHRS, CDR2 YFSETQ. Unmatched junction bases numbered 14, after V lost 4 bases and J lost 4 bases. CDR3 size: 17 residues. CDR3 sequence reads: CASSKGQGGGRGYGYTF. The DNA for the CDR3 is TGCGCCAGCAGCAAGGGACAGGGAGGGGGACGAGGCTATGGCTACACCTTC.

This chain connects TRBV27 to TRBJ1-1; 8 bases line up with TRBD1. J lost 1 base, V lost 8 bases, and 9 bases had no gene match. Germline V lookup: CDR1 MNHEY, CDR2 SMNVEV (reference sequence). The CDR3 consists of 15 residues. The CDR3: CASGVRTGWNTEAFF. Here the CDR3 DNA reads TGTGCCAGCGGGGTCAGGACAGGGTGGAACACTGAAGCTTTCTTT.

This sequence joins TRBV6-1 and TRBJ1-6, with D uncertain. V was pared by 7 bases and J by 10 bases, with 17 bases between. Germline assignment: CDR1 MNHNS and CDR2 SASEGT. This CDR3 is built from 14 residues. The CDR3 loop is CASTNAVNGSPLHF. In DNA, the CDR3 is TGTGCCAGCACCAATGCGGTCAACGGCTCACCCCTCCACTTT.

The chain joins TRBV5-4 to TRBJ2-3, with D unresolved. The CDR3 loop spans 14 amino acids. Per the germline V gene, CDR1 is SGHNT and CDR2 is YYREEE (reference sequence). Trimming took off 5 bases at V and 6 bases at J, with 16 bases between the two ends. CDR3 residues: CASSQNPARDTQYF. In DNA, the CDR3 is TGTGCCAGCAGTCAAAATCCGGCGAGGGATACGCAGTATTTT.

CDR3 sequence: CASSLAGATEAFF. CDR3 nucleotides: TGTGCCAGCAGCTTAGCGGGGGCCACTGAAGCTTTCTTT. This sequence joins TRBV7-9 and TRBJ1-1; tentatively, D is TRBD1 (6 bases). V was trimmed by 0 bases and J by 4 bases, leaving 6 bases between them. Germline values: CDR1 SEHNR, CDR2 FQNEAQ (reference sequence). This CDR3 region has 13 residues.

This clone was picked up one time. The gene calls are TRBV11-1 and TRBJ2-6, with D possibly matching TRBD2 (6 bases). V was clipped by 5 bases and J by 1 base, with 9 bases between them. From germline, CDR1 is SGHAT and CDR2 FQDESV (reference sequence). The CDR3 is 15 residues long. The chain's CDR3 is CASSLGGSGANVLTF. The CDR3, as DNA: TGTGCCAGCAGCCTCGGGGGATCTGGGGCCAACGTCCTGACTTTC.

The chain combines TRBV5-5 with TRBJ2-7; no clear D gene. V lost 4 bases, J lost 6 bases, and 8 bases lay in between. The CDR3 sequence is 11 residues long. The germline V gene has CDR1 SGHKS and CDR2 YYEKEE (reference sequence). CDR3 protein: CASSLFFEQYF. CDR3 DNA: TGTGCCAGCAGCCTGTTTTTCGAGCAGTACTTC.

This clone was found once. As the CDR3 is not closed by the conserved phenylalanine or tryptophan, this likely results from a read error. The genes are TRBV4-1 and TRBJ1-1; TRBD1 agrees at 7 bases. The CDR3 is 16 residues long. Germline V gene data show CDR1 as MGHRA and CDR2 as YSYEKL. V gave up 0 bases and J gave up 5 bases; unmatched junction bases: 9. Here the CDR3 DNA reads TGCGCCAGCAGCCAAGAACCGGGACAGAGGGGGACTGAAGCTTTCCTT. It translates to CASSQEPGQRGTEAFL.

The rearrangement links TRBV29-1 to TRBJ2-5, with TRBD2 matching 9 bases. From germline, CDR1 is SQVTM and CDR2 ANQGSEA. The CDR3 is made up of 13 amino acids. After removal of 5 bases from V and 4 bases from J, the junction contained 5 bases not matched to a gene. The CDR3 sequence: CSVPLAGRETQYF. CDR3 sequence (DNA): TGCAGCGTTCCCCTAGCGGGGAGAGAGACCCAGTACTTC.

This clone was seen once. An end of the junction does not agree with germline; a read error may underlie this. This sequence joins TRBV28 and TRBJ2-4, with a weak D call TRBD1 (5 bases). Germline loops: CDR1 MDHEN, CDR2 SYDVKM. The CDR3 extends over 19 amino acids. CDR3 in DNA: TGTGCCAGCAGACCCCGCCGGTTGCAGGGCCCCCTCAAATTGAACAGTCAGTACTTC. Translation gives CASRPRRLQGPLKLNSQYF.

The rearrangement joins TRBV11-2 to TRBJ1-2, with 7 bases fitting TRBD1. CDR3 length: 13 amino acids. CDR1 is SGHAT and CDR2 is FQNNGV in the germline V gene. The V and J ends lost 6 bases and 3 bases, in that order; junction bases with no gene match: 4. The CDR3 bases are TGTGCCAGCAGTCAGGACAGGCACTATGGCTACACCTTC. Amino acid sequence: CASSQDRHYGYTF.

The chain uses TRBV7-9 and TRBJ2-3; 12 nucleotides agree with TRBD2. The V and J ends lost 1 base and 1 base, in that order; junction bases with no gene match: 9. This CDR3 comprises 19 residues. The germline gives CDR1 SEHNR, CDR2 FQNEAQ (reference sequence). CDR3 DNA: TGTGCCAGCAGCTTAGGAAGACTAGCGGGGGCCGCGGGCACAGATACGCAGTATTTT. Its protein product is CASSLGRLAGAAGTDTQYF.

The chain has TRBV18 and TRBJ2-1, with TRBD1 matching 11 bases. Germline CDR1 is KGHSH and CDR2 is LQKENI. The junction had 6 bases not matched to a gene; V was cut back by 5 bases and J by 6 bases. This CDR3 has 15 amino acids. The CDR3, as DNA: TGTGCCAGCTCAGTCACCGGGACAGGGGGCAATGAGCAGTTCTTC. Residues: CASSVTGTGGNEQFF.

The J gene is TRBJ2-2, the V gene TRBV19; 9 nucleotides match TRBD1. Germline lookup yields CDR1 LNHDA and CDR2 SQIVND (reference sequence). CDR3 length: 17 amino acids. V lost 1 base and J lost 7; bases outside the gene matches: 10. The chain's CDR3 is CASSIVSLDRGRGELFF. DNA for the CDR3: TGTGCCAGTAGTATAGTTTCCCTGGACAGGGGCCGCGGGGAGCTGTTTTTT. Full variable domain (remainder filled in from reference TRBV19 and TRBJ2-2): DGGITQSPKYLFRKEGQNVTLSCEQNLNHDAMYWYRQDPGQGLRLIYYSQIVNDFQKGDIAEGYSVSREKKESFPLTVTSAQKNPTAFYLCASSIVSLDRGRGELFFGEGSRLTVL.

The chain combines TRBV6-4 with TRBJ1-1; perhaps TRBD1 as D (6 bases). The CDR3 consists of 14 residues. V lost 11 bases to trimming and J lost 1 base, with 17 bases between them. Germline V gives CDR1 MRHNA, CDR2 SNTAGT. The CDR3 spells CAWSIRGRNTEAFF. The CDR3 DNA follows: TGTGCCTGGAGTATCAGGGGCAGGAACACTGAAGCTTTCTTT.

This chain links TRBV7-6 with TRBJ2-7; tentatively, D is TRBD1 (5 bases). Deletions cut 5 bases from V and 5 bases from J, with 19 bases between. CDR3 length equals 15 residues. Germline V CDR1 and CDR2: SGHVS, FNYEAQ. The CDR3 DNA follows: TGTGCCAGCAGCCCAACAGGCAGGGCAGACAACGAGCAGTACTTC. Protein product: CASSPTGRADNEQYF.